Listed below are T cell receptor beta chains from one sample, sequenced in a study of T cells after yellow fever vaccination. MiXCR was run by TCRdb on the 5' RACE reads, yielding one entry per CDR3 protein. The table has about 230,000 distinct CDR3 sequences, roughly 6.8% seen once. Sequences were derived from CD4+ T cells sorted from PBMCs, sampled on the day of the yellow fever booster vaccination. The receptors come from a young man who received the YFV17D yellow fever vaccine. Both conserved end residues are part of each CDR3. Fields, in order: V gene, J gene, clone size, D gene, CDR3 DNA, CDR3 protein. D genes are given only for firm matches. The size of a clone is reported for some rows only, either as once, few or many, or as a class for expanded clones.

V gene: TRBV11-2; J gene: TRBJ1-1; clone size: -; D gene: -; CDR3 DNA: TGTGCCAGCAGCTTAGATTCCGGGGAGGGGACTTTCTTT; CDR3 protein: CASSLDSGEGTFF
V gene: TRBV4-3; J gene: TRBJ2-7; clone size: many; D gene: TRBD2; CDR3 DNA: TGCGCCAGCAGCCGAGGGGAGATGACTAGCTCTAGTGAGCAGTACTTC; CDR3 protein: CASSRGEMTSSSEQYF
V gene: TRBV5-4; J gene: TRBJ2-7; clone size: -; D gene: TRBD2; CDR3 DNA: TGTGCCAGCAGCTTGGCCACTAGCGGGAGGGCCACCCTCGAGCAGTACTTC; CDR3 protein: CASSLATSGRATLEQYF
V gene: TRBV7-2; J gene: TRBJ2-3; clone size: -; D gene: TRBD2; CDR3 DNA: TGTGCCAGCCGTGGCGGGAGCGCAGATACGCAGTATTTT; CDR3 protein: CASRGGSADTQYF
V gene: TRBV5-6; J gene: TRBJ1-1; clone size: few; D gene: -; CDR3 DNA: TGTGCCAGCATACAGGGACGGAACACTGAAGCTTTCTTT; CDR3 protein: CASIQGRNTEAFF
V gene: TRBV11-1; J gene: TRBJ1-1; clone size: many; D gene: -; CDR3 DNA: TGTGCCAGCACGTCGAACACTGAAGCTTTCTTT; CDR3 protein: CASTSNTEAFF
V gene: TRBV6-2/TRBV6-3; J gene: TRBJ2-2; clone size: once; D gene: -; CDR3 DNA: TGTGCCAGCAGTTATTGGCGGAATTGGGCCGGGGAGCTGTTTTTT; CDR3 protein: CASSYWRNWAGELFF
V gene: TRBV7-6; J gene: TRBJ1-6; clone size: few; D gene: -; CDR3 DNA: TGTGCCAGCAGCTTAGGGGATTCGGGGGCCCGGAATTCACCCCTCCACTTT; CDR3 protein: CASSLGDSGARNSPLHF
V gene: TRBV20-1; J gene: TRBJ2-2; clone size: many; D gene: -; CDR3 DNA: TGCAGTGCTAGAAAACCCAGTGGAGGTGGGCGTGGGGAGCTGTTTTTT; CDR3 protein: CSARKPSGGGRGELFF
V gene: TRBV20-1; J gene: TRBJ2-5; clone size: -; D gene: -; CDR3 DNA: TGCAGTGCTAGCACCAGAGCTGGAGCCGGCCAAGAGACCCAGTACTTC; CDR3 protein: CSASTRAGAGQETQYF
V gene: TRBV2; J gene: TRBJ2-2; clone size: -; D gene: TRBD2; CDR3 DNA: TGTGCCAGCAGCGGACTAGCGCCAGCGAACACCGGGGAGCTGTTTTTT; CDR3 protein: CASSGLAPANTGELFF
V gene: TRBV25-1; J gene: TRBJ2-3; clone size: -; D gene: TRBD2; CDR3 DNA: TGTGCCAGCAGTGTTAGCGGGAGCGCAGATACGCAGTATTTT; CDR3 protein: CASSVSGSADTQYF
V gene: TRBV5-1; J gene: TRBJ2-7; clone size: few; D gene: -; CDR3 DNA: TGCGCCAGCAGCTTCCCAGGGGGGACCTACGAGCAGTACTTC; CDR3 protein: CASSFPGGTYEQYF
V gene: TRBV7-7; J gene: TRBJ2-1; clone size: few; D gene: TRBD1; CDR3 DNA: TGTGCTAGCAGCCCCGGGACAGGGCCCAATGAGCAGTTCTTC; CDR3 protein: CASSPGTGPNEQFF
V gene: TRBV10-3; J gene: TRBJ2-1; clone size: -; D gene: -; CDR3 DNA: TGTGCCATCAGTGAGTCGTTTCAAGCCGGGTTCTTC; CDR3 protein: CAISESFQAGFF
V gene: TRBV30; J gene: TRBJ1-2; clone size: few; D gene: -; CDR3 DNA: TGTGCCTGGAGTGTATCGGGGACCTATGGCTACACCTTC; CDR3 protein: CAWSVSGTYGYTF
V gene: TRBV3-1; J gene: TRBJ2-7; clone size: -; D gene: -; CDR3 DNA: TGTGCCACCAGCCAGCCGGGGCAATGGATATACGAGCAGTACTTC; CDR3 protein: CATSQPGQWIYEQYF
V gene: TRBV10-3; J gene: TRBJ2-1; clone size: -; D gene: -; CDR3 DNA: TGTGCCATAGGGACAATTGAGGATGAGCAGTTCTTC; CDR3 protein: CAIGTIEDEQFF
V gene: TRBV19; J gene: TRBJ1-4; clone size: few; D gene: -; CDR3 DNA: TGTGCCAGTAGTTTTGAACCTTCAGGGCGAGCTGTAAATGAAAAACTGTTTTTT; CDR3 protein: CASSFEPSGRAVNEKLFF
V gene: TRBV18; J gene: TRBJ1-5; clone size: few; D gene: -; CDR3 DNA: TGTGCCAGCTCACAACTTAATGGGGGACCCAGCACCAATCAGCCCCAGCATTTT; CDR3 protein: CASSQLNGGPSTNQPQHF
V gene: TRBV20-1; J gene: TRBJ2-3; clone size: few; D gene: -; CDR3 DNA: TGCAGTGCTAGGGGGGGAAGTACGCAGTATTTT; CDR3 protein: CSARGGSTQYF
V gene: TRBV4-1; J gene: TRBJ2-2; clone size: many; D gene: TRBD1; CDR3 DNA: TGCGCCAGCAGCCAAGAGGCTCAGGGGGCTTCCGGGGAGCTGTTTTTT; CDR3 protein: CASSQEAQGASGELFF
V gene: TRBV5-6; J gene: TRBJ2-3; clone size: -; D gene: -; CDR3 DNA: TGTGCCAGCAGCTTGGTTACAGTTCGGCGCACAGATACGCAGTATTTT; CDR3 protein: CASSLVTVRRTDTQYF
V gene: TRBV5-1; J gene: TRBJ1-1; clone size: few; D gene: -; CDR3 DNA: TGCGCCAGCAGCGTCACAGGAAACACTGAAGCTTTCTTT; CDR3 protein: CASSVTGNTEAFF
V gene: TRBV5-1; J gene: TRBJ2-5; clone size: few; D gene: TRBD1; CDR3 DNA: TGCGCCAGCAGCTTGGACAGGGGATTGGAGACCCAGTACTTC; CDR3 protein: CASSLDRGLETQYF
V gene: TRBV9; J gene: TRBJ2-1; clone size: -; D gene: -; CDR3 DNA: TGTGCCAGCAGCGCTCAACCTGGGGAGCAGTTCTTC; CDR3 protein: CASSAQPGEQFF
V gene: TRBV24-1; J gene: TRBJ2-3; clone size: few; D gene: TRBD2; CDR3 DNA: TGTGCCACCAGTCTGGCGGGAGATGGGACAGATACGCAGTATTTT; CDR3 protein: CATSLAGDGTDTQYF
V gene: TRBV11-1; J gene: TRBJ2-2; clone size: many; D gene: TRBD2; CDR3 DNA: TGTGCCAGCAGCCCCGGACTAGCGGGAGGTCCCGGGGAGCTGTTTTTT; CDR3 protein: CASSPGLAGGPGELFF
V gene: TRBV27; J gene: TRBJ1-2; clone size: few; D gene: -; CDR3 DNA: TGTGCCAGCAGTCTTCACGGGCCCTCCAAAAACTATGGCTACACCTTC; CDR3 protein: CASSLHGPSKNYGYTF
V gene: TRBV6-5; J gene: TRBJ1-2; clone size: many; D gene: -; CDR3 DNA: TGTGCCAGCAGTTACGGTGACTATGGCTACACCTTC; CDR3 protein: CASSYGDYGYTF
V gene: TRBV7-8; J gene: TRBJ2-7; clone size: -; D gene: TRBD2; CDR3 DNA: TGTGCCAGCAGCTTAGCAGGGACTACCCGGCCGCGGTACTTC; CDR3 protein: CASSLAGTTRPRYF
V gene: TRBV20-1; J gene: TRBJ2-1; clone size: few; D gene: TRBD2; CDR3 DNA: TGCAGTATTAGAGCGGGAGGAACTTACAATGAGCAGTTCTTC; CDR3 protein: CSIRAGGTYNEQFF
V gene: TRBV18; J gene: TRBJ2-1; clone size: few; D gene: -; CDR3 DNA: TGTGCCAGCTCACTGAGACAGGTAGAAGATGAGCAGTTCTTC; CDR3 protein: CASSLRQVEDEQFF
V gene: TRBV20-1; J gene: TRBJ2-1; clone size: many; D gene: TRBD2; CDR3 DNA: TGCAGTGCCAAGGGACTAGCGGGAAGCAATGAGCAGTTCTTC; CDR3 protein: CSAKGLAGSNEQFF
V gene: TRBV9; J gene: TRBJ2-3; clone size: few; D gene: -; CDR3 DNA: TGTGCCAGCAGCGGGGGAGCAGATACGCAGTATTTT; CDR3 protein: CASSGGADTQYF
V gene: TRBV20-1; J gene: TRBJ2-7; clone size: many; D gene: -; CDR3 DNA: TGCAGTGCTAGAGATAAATACGAGCAGTACTTC; CDR3 protein: CSARDKYEQYF
V gene: TRBV18; J gene: TRBJ2-1; clone size: few; D gene: TRBD2; CDR3 DNA: TGTGCCAGCTCAACAAGACTAGCGCGGAAACAGGATGAGCAGTTCTTC; CDR3 protein: CASSTRLARKQDEQFF
V gene: TRBV9; J gene: TRBJ2-3; clone size: -; D gene: -; CDR3 DNA: TGTGCCAGCAGCGTAGCTGGGGGAAAAGGGGATACGCAGTATTTT; CDR3 protein: CASSVAGGKGDTQYF
V gene: TRBV7-2; J gene: TRBJ2-2; clone size: many; D gene: -; CDR3 DNA: TGTGCCAGCAGCTTGGAAGGGGGGCGGACCGGGGAGCTGTTTTTT; CDR3 protein: CASSLEGGRTGELFF
V gene: TRBV20-1; J gene: TRBJ2-4; clone size: -; D gene: -; CDR3 DNA: TGCAGTGCTAGAGATACCGGGAGTTCGGGCATTCAGTACTTC; CDR3 protein: CSARDTGSSGIQYF
V gene: TRBV28; J gene: TRBJ2-1; clone size: few; D gene: -; CDR3 DNA: TGTGCCAGCAGTGGCCTCGACAGGGAGCAGTTCTTC; CDR3 protein: CASSGLDREQFF
V gene: TRBV6-2/TRBV6-3; J gene: TRBJ2-7; clone size: -; D gene: -; CDR3 DNA: TGTGCCAGCAGGCCATTCCCACAGGGCTCCTACGAGCAGTACTTC; CDR3 protein: CASRPFPQGSYEQYF
V gene: TRBV5-1; J gene: TRBJ2-7; clone size: many; D gene: -; CDR3 DNA: TGCGCCAGCAGCTCACAGGGTGTAGGGAACGAGCAGTACTTC; CDR3 protein: CASSSQGVGNEQYF
V gene: TRBV5-1; J gene: TRBJ2-1; clone size: many; D gene: -; CDR3 DNA: TGCGCCAGCAGCTTGGTCCCGGGACTCCACAATGAGCAGTTCTTC; CDR3 protein: CASSLVPGLHNEQFF
V gene: TRBV20-1; J gene: TRBJ2-7; clone size: many; D gene: -; CDR3 DNA: TGCAGTGCGCGTCCAGGGGGAGGCTCGGAGCAGTACTTC; CDR3 protein: CSARPGGGSEQYF
V gene: TRBV12-3/TRBV12-4; J gene: TRBJ2-7; clone size: -; D gene: -; CDR3 DNA: TGTGCCAGCAGCGCCTCGGGGGCATCCTACGAGCAGTACTTC; CDR3 protein: CASSASGASYEQYF
V gene: TRBV12-3/TRBV12-4; J gene: TRBJ2-1; clone size: many; D gene: TRBD2; CDR3 DNA: TGTGCCAGCAGTCCCCAGAGAGCGGGAGGAAATGAGCAGTTCTTC; CDR3 protein: CASSPQRAGGNEQFF
V gene: TRBV20-1; J gene: TRBJ1-2; clone size: many; D gene: -; CDR3 DNA: TGCAGTGCTAGACCCGGACAGTCCTATGGCTACACCTTC; CDR3 protein: CSARPGQSYGYTF
V gene: TRBV4-2; J gene: TRBJ1-2; clone size: many; D gene: TRBD1; CDR3 DNA: TGTGCCAGCAGCATAGGACAGGATGGCTACACCTTC; CDR3 protein: CASSIGQDGYTF
V gene: TRBV4-2; J gene: TRBJ2-7; clone size: -; D gene: -; CDR3 DNA: TGTGCCAGCAGTCCAACGACTAGCTCCTACGAGCAGTACTTC; CDR3 protein: CASSPTTSSYEQYF
V gene: TRBV20-1; J gene: TRBJ2-2; clone size: -; D gene: -; CDR3 DNA: TGCAGTGCTAGCCCCGTCCTAGCTCCGAACACCGGGGAGCTGTTTTTT; CDR3 protein: CSASPVLAPNTGELFF
V gene: TRBV5-1; J gene: TRBJ2-7; clone size: many; D gene: -; CDR3 DNA: TGCGCCAGCAGCCCCTCTAGCGTGCGTTACGAGCAGTACTTC; CDR3 protein: CASSPSSVRYEQYF
V gene: TRBV5-1; J gene: TRBJ2-3; clone size: many; D gene: TRBD2; CDR3 DNA: TGCGCCAGCGCAGTACTAGCGGGAGGAGATACGCAGTATTTT; CDR3 protein: CASAVLAGGDTQYF
V gene: TRBV5-1; J gene: TRBJ1-1; clone size: -; D gene: -; CDR3 DNA: TGCGCCAGCAGCCTTGCGGGACGCAGCACTGTTTTCTTT; CDR3 protein: CASSLAGRSTVFF
V gene: TRBV5-1; J gene: TRBJ2-5; clone size: many; D gene: -; CDR3 DNA: TGCGCCAGCAGCTTGCCCGGGCTGGAGACCCAGTACTTC; CDR3 protein: CASSLPGLETQYF